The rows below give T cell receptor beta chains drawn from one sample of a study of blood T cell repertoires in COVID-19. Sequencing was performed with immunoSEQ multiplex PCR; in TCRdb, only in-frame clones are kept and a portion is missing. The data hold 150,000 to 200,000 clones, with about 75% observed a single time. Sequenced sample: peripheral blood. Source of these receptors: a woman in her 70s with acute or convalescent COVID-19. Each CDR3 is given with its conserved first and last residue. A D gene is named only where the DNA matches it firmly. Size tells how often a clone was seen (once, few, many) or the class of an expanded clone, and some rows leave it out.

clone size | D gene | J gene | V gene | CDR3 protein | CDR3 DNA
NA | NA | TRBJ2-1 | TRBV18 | CASSPPMTNEQFF | TGTGCCAGCTCACCACCCATGACTAATGAGCAGTTCTTC
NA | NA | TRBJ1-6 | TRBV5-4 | CASSLGRQLNSPLHF | TGTGCCAGCAGTCTTGGGCGCCAGCTAAATTCACCCCTCCACTTT
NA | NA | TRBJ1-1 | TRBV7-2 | CASSLLGVMNTEAFF | TGTGCCAGCAGCTTACTTGGAGTAATGAACACTGAAGCTTTCTTT
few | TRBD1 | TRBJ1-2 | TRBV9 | CASSAGQEFLPNYGYTF | TGTGCCAGCAGCGCGGGACAGGAGTTTCTTCCTAACTATGGCTACACCTTC
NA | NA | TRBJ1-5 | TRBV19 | CASSPTQNQPQHF | TGTGCCAGTAGTCCGACACAAAATCAGCCCCAGCATTTT
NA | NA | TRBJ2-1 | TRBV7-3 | CASSRQGRDEQFF | TGTGCCAGCAGCCGTCAGGGGAGAGATGAGCAGTTCTTC
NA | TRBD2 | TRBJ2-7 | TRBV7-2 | CASSSLAGANSYEQYF | TGTGCCAGCAGCTCCCTAGCGGGAGCGAACTCCTACGAGCAGTACTTC
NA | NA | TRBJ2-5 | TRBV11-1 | CASSQPEGQETQYF | TGTGCCAGCAGCCAACCGGAGGGGCAAGAGACCCAGTACTTC
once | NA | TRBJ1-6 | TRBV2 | CASSDRTGGRTPLHF | TGTGCCAGCAGTGATCGGACGGGGGGGAGAACACCCCTCCACTTT
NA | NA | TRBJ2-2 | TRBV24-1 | CATSDLAAKGGATGELFF | TGTGCCACCAGTGACCTTGCCGCCAAGGGGGGGGCAACCGGGGAGCTGTTTTTT
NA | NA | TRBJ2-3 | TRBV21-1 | CASSTSGRVPDTQYF | TGTGCCAGCAGCACTAGCGGGAGGGTACCAGATACGCAGTATTTT
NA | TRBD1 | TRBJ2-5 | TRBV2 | CASSPTGGAETQYF | TGTGCCAGCAGTCCAACAGGGGGCGCAGAGACCCAGTACTTC
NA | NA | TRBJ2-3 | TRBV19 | CASSIGPGEGADTQYF | TGTGCCAGTAGTATAGGACCGGGAGAGGGCGCAGATACGCAGTATTTT
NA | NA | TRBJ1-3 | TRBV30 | CAWSSGVRDGNTIYF | TGTGCCTGGAGTTCAGGGGTCCGGGATGGAAACACCATATATTTT
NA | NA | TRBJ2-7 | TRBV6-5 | CASSYTTGGSYEQYF | TGTGCCAGCAGTTACACAACCGGGGGCTCCTACGAGCAGTACTTC
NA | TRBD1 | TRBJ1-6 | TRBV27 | CASRVEGQGGSPLHF | TGTGCCAGCAGGGTCGAAGGACAGGGGGGTTCACCCCTCCACTTT
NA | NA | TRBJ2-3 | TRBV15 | CATSRDKGGRRADTQYF | TGTGCCACCAGCAGAGATAAAGGCGGAAGGAGGGCAGATACGCAGTATTTT
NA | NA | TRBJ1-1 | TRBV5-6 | CASSLGWGRGGTEAFF | TGTGCCAGCAGCTTGGGGTGGGGGCGAGGCGGCACTGAAGCTTTCTTT
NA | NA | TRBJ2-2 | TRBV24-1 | CATSDYPNTGELFF | TGTGCCACCAGTGACTACCCCAACACCGGGGAGCTGTTTTTT
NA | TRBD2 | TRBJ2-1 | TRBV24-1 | CATSVPGGNNNEQFF | TGTGCCACCAGTGTTCCGGGAGGTAATAACAATGAGCAGTTCTTC
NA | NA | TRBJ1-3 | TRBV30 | CAWSESAGNTIYF | TGTGCCTGGAGTGAGAGCGCTGGAAACACCATATATTTT
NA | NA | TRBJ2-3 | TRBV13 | CASSLGREEDTQYF | TGTGCCAGCAGCTTGGGTAGGGAGGAAGATACGCAGTATTTT
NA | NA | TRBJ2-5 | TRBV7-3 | CASSLLGSVGETQYF | TGTGCCAGCAGCTTATTGGGTAGCGTGGGAGAGACCCAGTACTTC
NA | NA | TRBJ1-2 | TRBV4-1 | CASSQPGRGGTYGYTF | TGCGCCAGCAGCCAACCGGGCAGGGGCGGAACATATGGCTACACCTTC
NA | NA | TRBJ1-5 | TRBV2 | CASSGLQSNQPQHF | TGTGCCAGCAGTGGCTTACAGAGCAATCAGCCCCAGCATTTT
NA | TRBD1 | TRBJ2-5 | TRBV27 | CASSASRQGAKQETQYF | TGTGCCAGCAGTGCATCCCGACAGGGGGCAAAGCAAGAGACCCAGTACTTC
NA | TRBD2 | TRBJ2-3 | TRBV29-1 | CSVPIAGVGDTQYF | TGCAGCGTTCCCATAGCGGGAGTTGGGGATACGCAGTATTTT
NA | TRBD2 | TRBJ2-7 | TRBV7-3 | CASSLASGSYEQYF | TGTGCCAGCAGCTTAGCTAGCGGGTCCTACGAGCAGTACTTC
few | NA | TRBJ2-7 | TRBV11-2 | CASSLVGHEQYF | TGTGCCAGCAGCTTAGTGGGCCACGAGCAGTACTTC
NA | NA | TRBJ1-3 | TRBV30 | CAWTVGNTIYF | TGTGCCTGGACAGTTGGAAACACCATATATTTT
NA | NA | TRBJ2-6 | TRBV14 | CASSQVALSGANVLTF | TGTGCCAGCAGCCAAGTCGCACTTTCTGGGGCCAACGTCCTGACTTTC
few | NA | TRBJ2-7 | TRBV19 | CASSIAGDVPYEQYF | TGTGCCAGTAGTATAGCAGGGGATGTCCCCTACGAGCAGTACTTC
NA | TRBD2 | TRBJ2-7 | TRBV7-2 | CASSREVNSGSRNEQYF | TGTGCCAGCAGCCGGGAGGTAAACAGCGGGAGTAGAAACGAGCAGTACTTC
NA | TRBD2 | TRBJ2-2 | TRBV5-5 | CASSPGGADINTGELFF | TGTGCCAGCAGCCCGGGGGGAGCGGATATAAACACCGGGGAGCTGTTTTTT
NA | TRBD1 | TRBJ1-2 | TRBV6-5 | CASTVDRGAGGYTF | TGTGCCAGCACCGTGGACAGGGGCGCTGGTGGCTACACCTTC
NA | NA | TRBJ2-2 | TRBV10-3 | CAISEAGQGGGHTGELFF | TGTGCCATCAGTGAAGCCGGACAGGGAGGGGGTCACACCGGGGAGCTGTTTTTT
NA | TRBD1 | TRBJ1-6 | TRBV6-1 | CASSEMLAGGGNSPLHF | TGTGCCAGCAGCGAAATGCTCGCAGGGGGAGGAAATTCACCCCTCCACTTT
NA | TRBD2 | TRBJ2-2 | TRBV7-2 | CASSLSGRGGGELFF | TGTGCCAGCAGTCTTAGCGGGAGGGGTGGCGGGGAGCTGTTTTTT
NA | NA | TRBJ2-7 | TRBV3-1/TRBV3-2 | CASSQNFVQDYTDEQYF | TGTGCCAGCAGCCAGAACTTTGTACAGGACTACACGGACGAGCAGTACTTC
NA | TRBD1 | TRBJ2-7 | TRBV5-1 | CASSLRTGGAGIGGEQYF | TGCGCCAGCAGCTTGCGGACAGGGGGCGCCGGTATTGGGGGCGAGCAGTACTTC
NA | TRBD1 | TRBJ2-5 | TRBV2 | CASTSTGWETQYF | TGTGCCAGCACTTCGACAGGGTGGGAGACCCAGTACTTC
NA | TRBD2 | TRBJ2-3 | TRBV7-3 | CASSATGTSGSTDTQYF | TGTGCCAGCAGCGCGACCGGGACTAGCGGGAGCACAGATACGCAGTATTTT
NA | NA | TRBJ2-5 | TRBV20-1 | CSASIYSGVEETQYF | TGCAGTGCTAGTATTTACTCCGGGGTAGAGGAGACCCAGTACTTC
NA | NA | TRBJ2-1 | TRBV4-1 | CASRSNLATSYNEQFF | TGCGCCAGCAGGTCCAATTTAGCGACTTCCTACAATGAGCAGTTCTTC
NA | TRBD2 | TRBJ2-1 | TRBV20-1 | CSATGDYGRLF | TGCAGTGCTACCGGGGACTACGGCAGGCTCTTC
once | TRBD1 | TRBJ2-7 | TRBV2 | CASSEQGASREQYF | TGTGCCAGCAGTGAACAGGGGGCCTCCCGCGAGCAGTACTTC
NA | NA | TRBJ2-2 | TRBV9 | CASSVAGSTGELFF | TGTGCCAGCAGCGTAGCAGGCAGCACCGGGGAGCTGTTTTTT
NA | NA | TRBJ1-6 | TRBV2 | CASRDDRSRSPLHF | TGTGCCAGCAGAGACGACAGGTCTCGTTCACCCCTCCACTTT
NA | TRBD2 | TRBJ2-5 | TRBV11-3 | CASSPMNGEGKQETQYF | TGTGCCAGCAGCCCCATGAATGGGGAGGGTAAACAAGAGACCCAGTACTTC